This T cell receptor (beta chain) was observed in a study of T cell changes during pregnancy in multiple sclerosis. Produced via immunoSEQ multiplex PCR; TCRdb's table is partial and in-frame only. The repertoire holds roughly 64,000 clones, roughly 96% seen once, with 2.5% in the top ten. V gave up 0 bases and J gave up 1 base, with 6 bases separating them. The CDR3 extends over 14 amino acids. Germline CDR1 is KGHSH and CDR2 is LQKENI. This chain connects TRBV18 to TRBJ1-1; D is undetermined. The sequence was obtained from a female donor with multiple sclerosis, enrolled in a pregnancy study. This sample comprised CD8+ T cells from peripheral blood mononuclear cells, obtained after pregnancy. The CDR3 sequence: CASSPPGRNTEAFF. The CDR3 nucleotides are TGTGCCAGCTCACCACCAGGGAGGAACACTGAAGCTTTCTTT.